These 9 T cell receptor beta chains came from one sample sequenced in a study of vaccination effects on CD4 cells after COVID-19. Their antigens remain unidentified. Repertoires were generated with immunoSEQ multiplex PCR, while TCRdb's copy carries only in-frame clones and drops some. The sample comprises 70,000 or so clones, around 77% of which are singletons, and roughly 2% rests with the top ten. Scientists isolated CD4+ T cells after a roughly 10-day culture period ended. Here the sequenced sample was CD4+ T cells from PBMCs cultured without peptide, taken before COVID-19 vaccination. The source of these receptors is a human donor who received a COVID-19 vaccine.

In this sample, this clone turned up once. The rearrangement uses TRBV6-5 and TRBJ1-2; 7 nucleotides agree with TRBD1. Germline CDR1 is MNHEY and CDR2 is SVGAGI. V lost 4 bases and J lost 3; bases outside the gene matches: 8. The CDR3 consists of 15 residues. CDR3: CASSFTTGIDYGYTF. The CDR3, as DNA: TGTGCCAGCAGTTTTACGACAGGGATAGACTATGGCTACACCTTC.

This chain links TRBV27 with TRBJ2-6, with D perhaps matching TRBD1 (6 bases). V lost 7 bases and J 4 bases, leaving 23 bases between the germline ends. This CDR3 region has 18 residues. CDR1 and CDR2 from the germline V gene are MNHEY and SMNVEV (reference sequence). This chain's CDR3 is CASKILGRGILGANVLTF. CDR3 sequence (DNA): TGTGCCAGCAAAATCTTGGGCAGGGGAATATTAGGGGCCAACGTCCTGACTTTC.

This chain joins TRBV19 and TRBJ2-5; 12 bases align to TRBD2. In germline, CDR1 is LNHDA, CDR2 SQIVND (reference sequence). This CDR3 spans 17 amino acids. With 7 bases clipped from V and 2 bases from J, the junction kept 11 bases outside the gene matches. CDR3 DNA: TGTGCCAGTACCGGCTGGGGACTAGCGGGTTTACAAGAGACCCAGTACTTC. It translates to CASTGWGLAGLQETQYF.

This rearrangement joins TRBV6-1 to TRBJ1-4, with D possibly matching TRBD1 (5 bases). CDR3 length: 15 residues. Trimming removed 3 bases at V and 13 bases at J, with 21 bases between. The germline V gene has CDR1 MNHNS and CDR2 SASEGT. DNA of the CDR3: TGTGCCAGCAGTGATCCAGGGCGGGTCGTTGGGCGACTGTTTTTT. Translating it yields CASSDPGRVVGRLFF.

In DNA form, the CDR3 reads TGTGCCAGCTCACCACGGCAGGACCACACTGAAGCTTTCTTT. Amino acid sequence: CASSPRQDHTEAFF. This chain uses TRBV18 with TRBJ1-1; D is ambiguous. Germline CDR1 KGHSH, CDR2 LQKENI. Trimming removed 1 base at V and 3 bases at J, with 9 bases between. CDR3 length: 14 residues.

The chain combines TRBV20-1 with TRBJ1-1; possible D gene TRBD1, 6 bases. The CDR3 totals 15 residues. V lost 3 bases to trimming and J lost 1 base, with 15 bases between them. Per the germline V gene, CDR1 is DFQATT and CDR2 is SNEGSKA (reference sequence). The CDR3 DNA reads TGCAGTGCTAGTTACGGGGGCATACCGAACACTGAAGCTTTCTTT. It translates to CSASYGGIPNTEAFF.

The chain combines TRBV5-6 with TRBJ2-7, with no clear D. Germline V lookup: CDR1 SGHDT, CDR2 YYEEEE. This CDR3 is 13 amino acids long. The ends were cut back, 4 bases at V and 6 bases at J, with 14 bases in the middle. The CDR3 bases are TGTGCCAGCAGCAAAGAGCGTCGTGGCGAGCAGTACGTC. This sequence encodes CASSKERRGEQYV.

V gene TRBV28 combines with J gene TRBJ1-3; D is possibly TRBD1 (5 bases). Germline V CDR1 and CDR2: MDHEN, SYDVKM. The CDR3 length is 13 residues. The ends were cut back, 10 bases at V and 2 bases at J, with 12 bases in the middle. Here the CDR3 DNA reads TGTGCCACCAGGACAAGTCCTGGAAACACCATATATTTT. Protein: CATRTSPGNTIYF.

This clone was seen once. CDR3 in amino acids: CASSPGTSGGARETQYF. CDR3 DNA: TGCGCCAGCAGCCCGGGGACTAGCGGGGGGGCACGGGAGACCCAGTACTTC. The genes are TRBV5-1 and TRBJ2-5, with 16 bases that match TRBD2. Per the germline V gene, CDR1 is SGHRS and CDR2 is YFSETQ. V trimming: 4 bases; J trimming: 5 bases; junction bases outside the gene matches: 8. The CDR3 runs 17 residues.